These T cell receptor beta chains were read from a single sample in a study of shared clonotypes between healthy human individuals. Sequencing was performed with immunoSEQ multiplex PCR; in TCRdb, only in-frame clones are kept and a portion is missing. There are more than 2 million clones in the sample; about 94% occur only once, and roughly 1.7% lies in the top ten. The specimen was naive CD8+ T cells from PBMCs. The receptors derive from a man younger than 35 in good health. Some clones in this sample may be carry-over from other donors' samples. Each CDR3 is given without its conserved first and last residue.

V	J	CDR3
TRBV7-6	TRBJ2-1	ASSLSTSGSSYNEQF
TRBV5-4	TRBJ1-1	ASSSDHLGAF
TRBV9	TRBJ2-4	ASSVAQGRDKNIQY
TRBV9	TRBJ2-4	ASSPAGFDLAKNIQY
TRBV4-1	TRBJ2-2	ASSPATKFTGELF
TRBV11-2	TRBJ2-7	ASSEDRVLIYEQY
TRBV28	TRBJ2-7	ASSSRDRDYEQY
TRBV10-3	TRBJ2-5	AISETRTSAGKTQY
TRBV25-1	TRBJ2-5	ASIVRETQY
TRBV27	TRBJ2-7	ASRSSSGRAYEQY
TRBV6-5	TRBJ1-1	ASSYSIKGTEAF
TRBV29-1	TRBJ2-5	SVLAGVKETQY
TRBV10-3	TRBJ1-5	AIPGRVWQPQH
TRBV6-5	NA	ASSSLLEATNYEQY
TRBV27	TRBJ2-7	ASSHGRSYEQY
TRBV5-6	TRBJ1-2	ASSLEGSNYGYT
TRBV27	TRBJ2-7	ASSLLGDSYEQY
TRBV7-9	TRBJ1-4	ASSPRRTGGDEKLF
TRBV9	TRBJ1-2	ASSVGGGRFDGYT
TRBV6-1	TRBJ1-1	ASSAHGPEAF
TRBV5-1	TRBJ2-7	ASSFSGRNYEQY
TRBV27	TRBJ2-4	ASSSVGIQY
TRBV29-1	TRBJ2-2	SVGGETSELF
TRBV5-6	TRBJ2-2	ASSWGRRTGELF
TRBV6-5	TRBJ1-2	ASSEGSFYGYT
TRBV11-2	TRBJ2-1	ASSYRGEQF
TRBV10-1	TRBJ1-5	ASRGPTTGVEPQH
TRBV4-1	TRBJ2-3	ASSLPPSGMDTQY
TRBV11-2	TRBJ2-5	ASSVDRGRETQY
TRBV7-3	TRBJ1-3	ASSLRPNTIY
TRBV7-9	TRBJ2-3	ASRSGPPDTQY
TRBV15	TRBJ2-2	ATSLGTSGRIGGELF
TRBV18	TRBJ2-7	ASGQGSRGYEQY
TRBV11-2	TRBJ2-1	ASSLSPPWDRGGHEQF
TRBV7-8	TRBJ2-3	ASSFRTPGGNTDTQY
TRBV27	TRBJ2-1	ASSLSVGGQYNEQF
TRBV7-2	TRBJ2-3	ASSLAGRTDTQY
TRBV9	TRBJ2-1	ASSPLGAGARNEQF
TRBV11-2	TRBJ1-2	ASSDSGTRGSTAGDT
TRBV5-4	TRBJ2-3	ASSSHPDVASTDTQY
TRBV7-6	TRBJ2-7	ASSLEGSSYEQY
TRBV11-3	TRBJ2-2	ASSMRPGLADTGELF
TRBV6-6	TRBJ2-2	ASSRQTHTGELF
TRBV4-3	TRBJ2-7	ASSQGLAGHYEQY
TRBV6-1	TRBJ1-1	ASRWDPVNTEAF
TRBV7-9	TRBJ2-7	ASSLGQVFSYEQY
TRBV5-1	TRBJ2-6	ASSLNFLGKVSGANVLT
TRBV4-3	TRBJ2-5	ASSQGVSGRGETQY
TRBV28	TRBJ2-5	ASSSPTGSSETQY
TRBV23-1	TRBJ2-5	ASSHCSGTSPPATQY
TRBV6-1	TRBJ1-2	ASSETSPRLYQEIGGYGYT
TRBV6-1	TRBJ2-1	ASTRTAASYNEQF
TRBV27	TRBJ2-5	ASTSSGWDGTQY
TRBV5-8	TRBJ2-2	ASSQRTGVDGELF
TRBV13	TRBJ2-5	ASSPRQGKETQY